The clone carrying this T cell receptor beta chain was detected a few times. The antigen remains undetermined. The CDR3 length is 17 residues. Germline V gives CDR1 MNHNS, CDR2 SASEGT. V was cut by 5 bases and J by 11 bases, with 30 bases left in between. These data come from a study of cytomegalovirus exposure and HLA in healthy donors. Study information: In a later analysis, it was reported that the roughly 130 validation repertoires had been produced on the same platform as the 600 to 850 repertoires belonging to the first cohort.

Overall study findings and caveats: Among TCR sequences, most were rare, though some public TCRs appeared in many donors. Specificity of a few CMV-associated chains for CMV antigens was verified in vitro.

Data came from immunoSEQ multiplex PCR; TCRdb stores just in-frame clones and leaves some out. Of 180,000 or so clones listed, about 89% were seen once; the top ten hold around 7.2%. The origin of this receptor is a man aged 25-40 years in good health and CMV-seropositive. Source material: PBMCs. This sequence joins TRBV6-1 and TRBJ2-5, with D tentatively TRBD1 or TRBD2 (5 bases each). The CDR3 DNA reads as TGTGCCAGCAGTCAAGGACCCGGGACGGCCCCAAGCGATGCTCAGTACTTC. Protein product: CASSQGPGTAPSDAQYF.